These 8 T cell receptor beta chains were all obtained from the same sample, sequenced in a study of T-cell reconstitution after alpha-beta-depleted transplantation in children (dated by TCRdb to about 2016). Receptor libraries were prepared by PCR. Sequencing took place on an Illumina HiSeq 2500. TCR libraries were prepared with molecular barcoding, using unique molecular identifiers to normalize TCRbeta repertoire quantification. TCRdb reworked the public reads: Q25 trimming with fastp, MiXCR clone assembly, productive beta chains retained. One record per CDR3 amino acid sequence lists the most common genes and DNA. The sample contains around 480,000 distinct CDR3 sequences, 32% of them found a single time. More than 2% of the sample is taken by the ten largest. Sequenced here: PBMCs from the stem cell graft donor, sampled from the stem cell graft. The receptors derive from a human donor who donated a stem cell graft to a child with aplastic anemia.

The rearrangement links TRBV5-1 to TRBJ2-3, with D possibly matching TRBD2 (6 bases). Germline CDR1 and CDR2: SGHRS and YFSETQ. The CDR3 length is 14 residues. Trimming pared 4 bases from V and 5 bases from J, leaving 14 bases between. The chain's CDR3 is CASSIQPGGDTQYF. The DNA for the CDR3 is TGCGCCAGCAGCATACAGCCCGGGGGAGATACGCAGTATTTT.

This clonotype was seen only a few times. CDR3 region: CSVEGESGSTDTQYF. The CDR3 DNA reads as TGCAGCGTTGAAGGGGAAAGTGGTAGCACAGATACGCAGTATTTT. This sequence joins TRBV29-1 and TRBJ2-3; no reliable D call. Deletions cut 1 base from V and 0 bases from J, with 11 bases between. Germline-derived CDR1 and CDR2 are SQVTM and ANQGSEA. The CDR3 is 15 amino acids.

This clonotype appeared a few times. J is TRBJ2-1 and V is TRBV20-1; possibly TRBD1 for D (5 bases). V was shortened by 6 bases and J by 0 bases, with 9 bases between the two germline ends. Germline loops: CDR1 DFQATT, CDR2 SNEGSKA (reference sequence). This CDR3 is built from 13 residues. The CDR3 nucleotides read TGCAGTGCCTTAAGGGGCTCCTACAATGAGCAGTTCTTC. The encoded protein is CSALRGSYNEQFF.

The table lists this clonotype with a few counts. The genes are TRBV5-4 and TRBJ2-7, with D tentatively TRBD1 (6 bases). Germline lookup yields CDR1 SGHNT and CDR2 YYREEE (reference sequence). CDR3 size: 15 residues. Trimming took off 0 bases at V and 0 bases at J, with 10 bases between the two ends. The CDR3 spells CASSLGQGNSYEQYF. The CDR3 nucleotides are TGTGCCAGCAGCTTGGGTCAGGGGAACTCCTACGAGCAGTACTTC.

There are a few counts of this clonotype. This chain connects TRBV6-5 to TRBJ1-2; D is unresolved. The germline V and J ends were trimmed by 0 bases and 8 bases, with 10 bases remaining between them. Germline-derived CDR1 and CDR2 are MNHEY and SVGAGI. The CDR3 sequence is 13 residues long. CDR3 DNA: TGTGCCAGCAGTTACTCGGGTTCTAAGGGCTACACCTTC. Protein sequence: CASSYSGSKGYTF.

This clonotype was seen a few times. The chain couples TRBV28 to TRBJ2-2, with 12 bases that match TRBD2. The trim removed 6 bases at V and 7 bases at J, leaving 18 bases unmatched. The CDR3 consists of 19 residues. Germline assignment: CDR1 MDHEN and CDR2 SYDVKM. The CDR3 here is CASSQGLAGFLRGNGELFF. CDR3 in DNA: TGTGCCAGCAGCCAGGGACTAGCGGGCTTCCTCCGCGGTAACGGGGAGCTGTTTTTT.

This clonotype was picked up a small number of times. This chain links TRBV5-6 with TRBJ1-2; no firm D call. The germline V gene has CDR1 SGHDT and CDR2 YYEEEE. The CDR3 consists of 15 residues. V was shortened by 1 base and J by 8 bases, with 18 bases between the two germline ends. The CDR3 DNA reads TGTGCCAGCAGCTTGCGGAGTGGCAGCCTATTGGGCTACACCTTC. Its translation: CASSLRSGSLLGYTF.

This clonotype showed up just a few times. The V call is TRBV3-1, the J call TRBJ1-1, with D uncertain. Looked up from germline, CDR1 is LGHDT and CDR2 is YNNKEL (reference sequence). V lost 3 bases to trimming and J lost 11 bases, with 22 bases between them. CDR3 size: 15 residues. The CDR3 DNA reads TGTGCCAGCAGCCAGGAATCGGCCCGGCCCGGCGATGCTTTCTTT. It specifies CASSQESARPGDAFF.